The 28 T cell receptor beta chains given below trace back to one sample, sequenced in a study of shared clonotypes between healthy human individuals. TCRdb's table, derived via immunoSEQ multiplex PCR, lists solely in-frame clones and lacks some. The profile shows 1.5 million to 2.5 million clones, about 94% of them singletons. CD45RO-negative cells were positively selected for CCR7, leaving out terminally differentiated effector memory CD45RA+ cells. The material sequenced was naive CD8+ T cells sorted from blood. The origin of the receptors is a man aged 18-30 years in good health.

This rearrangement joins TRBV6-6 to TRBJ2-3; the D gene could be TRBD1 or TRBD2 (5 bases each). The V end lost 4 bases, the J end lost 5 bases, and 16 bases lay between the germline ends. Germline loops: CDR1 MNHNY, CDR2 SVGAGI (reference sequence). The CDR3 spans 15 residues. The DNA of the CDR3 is TGTGCCAGCAGTTCCCCGAGGGGAGCCGGAGATACGCAGTATTTT. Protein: CASSSPRGAGDTQYF.

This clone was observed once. The chain's CDR3 is CASSVQITGEEYGYTF. The CDR3, as DNA: TGTGCCAGCAGCGTACAGATCACAGGGGAAGAGTATGGCTACACCTTC. This sequence joins TRBV9 and TRBJ1-2; 7 bases line up with TRBD1. V shed 1 base, J shed 5 bases, and the junction held 11 bases outside the gene matches. This CDR3 has 16 residues. CDR1 is SGDLS, CDR2 YYNGEE, per germline.

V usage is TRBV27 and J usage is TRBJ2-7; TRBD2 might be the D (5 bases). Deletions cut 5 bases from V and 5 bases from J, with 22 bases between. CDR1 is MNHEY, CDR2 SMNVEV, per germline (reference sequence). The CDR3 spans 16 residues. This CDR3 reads CASSPLSSGRENEQYF. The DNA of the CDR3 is TGTGCCAGCAGTCCCCTTTCGAGTGGGAGAGAGAACGAGCAGTACTTC.

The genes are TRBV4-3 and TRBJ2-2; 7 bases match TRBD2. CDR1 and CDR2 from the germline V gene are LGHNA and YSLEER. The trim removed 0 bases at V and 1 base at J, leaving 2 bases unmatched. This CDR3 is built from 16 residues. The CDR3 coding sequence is TGCGCCAGCAGCCAAGATGAGCGGGAGAACACCGGGGAGCTGTTTTTT. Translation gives CASSQDERENTGELFF.

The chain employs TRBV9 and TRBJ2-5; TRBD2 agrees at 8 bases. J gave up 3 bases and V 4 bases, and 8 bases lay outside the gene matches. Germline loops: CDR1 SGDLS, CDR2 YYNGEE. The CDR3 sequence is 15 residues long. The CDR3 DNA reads TGTGCCAGCAGCCTTGGGGAGCGGGGGAAAGAGACCCAGTACTTC. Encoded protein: CASSLGERGKETQYF.

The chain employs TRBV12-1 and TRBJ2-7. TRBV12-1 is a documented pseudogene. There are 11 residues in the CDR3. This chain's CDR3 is CASSQPYEQYF. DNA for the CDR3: TGTGCCAGCAGCCAGCCCTACGAGCAGTACTTC.

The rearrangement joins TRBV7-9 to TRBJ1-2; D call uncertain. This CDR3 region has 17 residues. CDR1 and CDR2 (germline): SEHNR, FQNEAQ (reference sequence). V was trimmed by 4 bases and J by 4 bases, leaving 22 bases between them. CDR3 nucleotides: TGTGCCAGCAGCTCCCCGGGCAGCTCCACTATGGCCTATGGCTACACCTTC. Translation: CASSSPGSSTMAYGYTF.

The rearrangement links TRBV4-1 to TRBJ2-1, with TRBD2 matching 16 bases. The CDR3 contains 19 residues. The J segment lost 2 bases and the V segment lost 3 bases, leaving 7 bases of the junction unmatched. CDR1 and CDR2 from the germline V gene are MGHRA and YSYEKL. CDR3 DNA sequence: TGCGCCAGCAGCCAGGAACCGGGACTAGCGGGGGGGCCCTACAATGAGCAGTTCTTC. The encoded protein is CASSQEPGLAGGPYNEQFF.

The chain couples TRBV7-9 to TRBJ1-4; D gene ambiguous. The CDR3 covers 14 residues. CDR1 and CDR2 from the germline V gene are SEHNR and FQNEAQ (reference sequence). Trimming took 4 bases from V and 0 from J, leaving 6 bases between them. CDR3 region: CASSSKSTNEKLFF. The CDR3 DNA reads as TGTGCCAGCAGCTCCAAATCAACTAATGAAAAACTGTTTTTT.

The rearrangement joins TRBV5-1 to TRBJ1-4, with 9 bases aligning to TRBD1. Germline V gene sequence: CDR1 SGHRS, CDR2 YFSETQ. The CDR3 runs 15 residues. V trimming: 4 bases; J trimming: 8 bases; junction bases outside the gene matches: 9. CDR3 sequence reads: CASSQPGQGLEKLFF. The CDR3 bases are TGCGCCAGCAGCCAACCGGGACAGGGCCTAGAAAAACTGTTTTTT.

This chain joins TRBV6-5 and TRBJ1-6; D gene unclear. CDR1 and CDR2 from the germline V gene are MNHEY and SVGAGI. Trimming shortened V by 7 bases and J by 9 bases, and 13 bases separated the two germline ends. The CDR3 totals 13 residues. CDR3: CASTEGFGSPLHF. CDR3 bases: TGTGCCAGCACCGAGGGTTTTGGTTCACCCCTCCACTTT.

DNA for the CDR3: TGTGCCAGCAGCGAACCAGGGAACACTGAAGCTTTCTTT. It yields the protein CASSEPGNTEAFF. The rearrangement joins TRBV11-2 to TRBJ1-1; D unresolved. The CDR3 loop spans 13 amino acids. Germline V gene sequence: CDR1 SGHAT, CDR2 FQNNGV. V was cut by 5 bases and J by 1 base, with 8 bases left in between. Together with reference TRBV11-2 and TRBJ1-1, the CDR3 gives the full variable domain: EAGVAQSPRYKIIEKRQSVAFWCNPISGHATLYWYQQILGQGPKLLIQFQNNGVVDDSQLPKDRFSAERLKGVDSTLKIQPAKLEDSAVYLCASSEPGNTEAFFGQGTRLTVV.

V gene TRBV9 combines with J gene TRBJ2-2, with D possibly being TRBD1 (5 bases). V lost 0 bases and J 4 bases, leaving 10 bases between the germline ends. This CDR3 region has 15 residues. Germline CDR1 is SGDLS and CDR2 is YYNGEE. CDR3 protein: CASSVERQLTGELFF. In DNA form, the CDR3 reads TGTGCCAGCAGCGTAGAAAGACAGCTCACCGGGGAGCTGTTTTTT.

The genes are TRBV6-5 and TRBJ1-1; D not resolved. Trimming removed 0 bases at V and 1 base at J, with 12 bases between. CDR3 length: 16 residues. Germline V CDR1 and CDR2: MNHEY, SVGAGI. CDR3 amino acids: CASSYSQLWTNTEAFF. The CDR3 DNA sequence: TGTGCCAGCAGTTACTCCCAGCTGTGGACGAACACTGAAGCTTTCTTT.

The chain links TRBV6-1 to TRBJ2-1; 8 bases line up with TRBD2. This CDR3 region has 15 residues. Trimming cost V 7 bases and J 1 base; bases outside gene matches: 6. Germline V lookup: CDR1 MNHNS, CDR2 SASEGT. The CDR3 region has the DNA TGTGCCAGCATGTCCCGGGGGGGGTCCTACAATGAGCAGTTCTTC. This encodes CASMSRGGSYNEQFF.

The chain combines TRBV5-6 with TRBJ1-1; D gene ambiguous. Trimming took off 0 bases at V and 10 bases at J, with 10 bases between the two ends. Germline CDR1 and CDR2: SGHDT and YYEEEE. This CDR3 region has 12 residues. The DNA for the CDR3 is TGTGCCAGCAGCTTGGACGGCGTCGTAGCTTTCTTT. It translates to CASSLDGVVAFF.

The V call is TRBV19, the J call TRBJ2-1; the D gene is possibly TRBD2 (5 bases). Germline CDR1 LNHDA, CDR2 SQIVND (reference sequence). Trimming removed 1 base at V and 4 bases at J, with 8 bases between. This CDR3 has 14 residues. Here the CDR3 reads CASSIAEAYNEQFF. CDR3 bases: TGTGCCAGTAGTATAGCGGAGGCTTACAATGAGCAGTTCTTC.

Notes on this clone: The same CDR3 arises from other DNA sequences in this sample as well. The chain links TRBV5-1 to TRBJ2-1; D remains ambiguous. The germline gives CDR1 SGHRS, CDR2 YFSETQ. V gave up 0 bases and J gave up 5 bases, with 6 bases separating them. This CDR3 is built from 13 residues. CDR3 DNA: TGCGCCAGCAGCTTGGTGGCGGACAATGAGCAGTTCTTC. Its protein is CASSLVADNEQFF.

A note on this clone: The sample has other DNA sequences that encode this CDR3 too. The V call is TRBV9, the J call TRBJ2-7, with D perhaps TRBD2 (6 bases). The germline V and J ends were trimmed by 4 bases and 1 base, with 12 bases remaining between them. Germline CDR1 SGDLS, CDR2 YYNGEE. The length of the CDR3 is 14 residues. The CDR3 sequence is CASSQGGDSYEQYF. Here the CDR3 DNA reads TGTGCCAGCAGCCAGGGAGGAGATTCCTACGAGCAGTACTTC.

CDR3 sequence (DNA): TGCGCCAGCAGCCATCCAGGGGTTCACGAGCAGTACTTC. Translation gives CASSHPGVHEQYF. The chain carries TRBV4-1 and TRBJ2-7, with a weak D call TRBD1 (6 bases). Trimming removed 3 bases from V and 5 bases from J, with 11 bases in between. The CDR3 loop spans 13 amino acids. Germline CDR1 MGHRA, CDR2 YSYEKL.

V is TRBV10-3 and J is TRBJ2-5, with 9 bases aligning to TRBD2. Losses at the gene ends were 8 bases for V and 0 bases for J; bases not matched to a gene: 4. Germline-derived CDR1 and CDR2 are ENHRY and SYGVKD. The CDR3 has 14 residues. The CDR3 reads CAIGRLADQETQYF. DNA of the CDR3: TGTGCCATCGGTCGACTAGCGGACCAAGAGACCCAGTACTTC.

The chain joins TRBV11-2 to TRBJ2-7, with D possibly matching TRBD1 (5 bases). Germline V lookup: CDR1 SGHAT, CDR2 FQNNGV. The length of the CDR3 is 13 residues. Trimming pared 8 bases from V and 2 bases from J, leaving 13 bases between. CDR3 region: CASGPTGAYEQYF. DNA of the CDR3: TGTGCCAGCGGCCCTACAGGAGCCTACGAGCAGTACTTC.

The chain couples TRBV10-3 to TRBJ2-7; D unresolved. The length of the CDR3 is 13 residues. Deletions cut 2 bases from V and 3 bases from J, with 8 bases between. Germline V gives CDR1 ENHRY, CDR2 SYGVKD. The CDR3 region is CAISEGPNYEQYF. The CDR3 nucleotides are TGTGCCATCAGTGAGGGTCCGAACTACGAGCAGTACTTC.

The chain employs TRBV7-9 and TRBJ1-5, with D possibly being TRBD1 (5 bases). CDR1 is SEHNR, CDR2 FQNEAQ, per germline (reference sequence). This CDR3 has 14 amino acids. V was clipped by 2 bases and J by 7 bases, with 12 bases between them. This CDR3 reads CASSLPGLGQPQHF. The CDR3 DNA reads TGTGCCAGCAGCTTACCAGGGCTCGGGCAGCCCCAGCATTTT.

CDR3 sequence: CASSYPSQSTDTQYF. CDR3 in DNA: TGTGCCAGCAGTTACCCGAGTCAAAGCACAGATACGCAGTATTTT. The chain couples TRBV6-6 to TRBJ2-3; D is uncertain. This CDR3 contains 15 residues. The germline V gene encodes CDR1 MNHNY and CDR2 SVGAGI (reference sequence). Trimming pared 2 bases from V and 0 bases from J, leaving 9 bases between.

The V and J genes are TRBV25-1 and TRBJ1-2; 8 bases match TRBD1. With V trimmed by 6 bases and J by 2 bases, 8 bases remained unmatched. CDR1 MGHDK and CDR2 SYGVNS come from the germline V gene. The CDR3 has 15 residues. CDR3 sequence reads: CASSPGTGLNYGYTF. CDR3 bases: TGTGCCAGCAGCCCCGGGACAGGCTTGAACTATGGCTACACCTTC.

The CDR3 sequence: CASSLDRGGLGNTIYF. DNA of the CDR3: TGTGCCAGCAGCTTGGACAGGGGAGGTCTTGGAAACACCATATATTTT. The chain is built from TRBV5-4 and TRBJ1-3; TRBD1 aligns across 7 bases. This CDR3 is 16 amino acids long. With V trimmed by 0 bases and J by 3 bases, 6 bases remained unmatched. Germline CDR1 is SGHNT and CDR2 is YYREEE (reference sequence).

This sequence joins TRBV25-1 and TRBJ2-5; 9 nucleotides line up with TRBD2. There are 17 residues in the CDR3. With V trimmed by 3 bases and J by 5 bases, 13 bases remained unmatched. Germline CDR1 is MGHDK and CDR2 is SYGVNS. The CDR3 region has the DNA TGTGCCAGCAGTGAGTGGTCTAGCGGGGAGGTGGGTGAGACCCAGTACTTC. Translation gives CASSEWSSGEVGETQYF.